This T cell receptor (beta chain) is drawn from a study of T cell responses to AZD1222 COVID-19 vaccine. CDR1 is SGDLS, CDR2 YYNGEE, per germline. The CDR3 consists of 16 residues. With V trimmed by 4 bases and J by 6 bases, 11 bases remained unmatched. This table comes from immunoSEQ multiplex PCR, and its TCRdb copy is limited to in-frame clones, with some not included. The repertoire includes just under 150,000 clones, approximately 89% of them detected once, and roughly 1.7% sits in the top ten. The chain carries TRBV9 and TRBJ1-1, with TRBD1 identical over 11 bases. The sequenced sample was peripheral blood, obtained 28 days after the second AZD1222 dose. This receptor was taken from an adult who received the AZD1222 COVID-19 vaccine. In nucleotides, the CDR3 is TGTGCCAGCAGCCCCGGACGGACAGGGGGCCGCCCTGAAGCTTTCTTT. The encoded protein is CASSPGRTGGRPEAFF.